This TCR beta chain was identified during a study of blood T cell repertoires in COVID-19. Libraries were prepared by immunoSEQ multiplex PCR; TCRdb keeps only in-frame clonotypes and omits some of them. The sample comprises 60,000 to 75,000 clones, under 85% of which are singletons, and around 10% rests with the top ten. The germline V gene encodes CDR1 KGHSH and CDR2 LQKENI. V lost 4 bases to trimming and J lost 5 bases; unmatched junction nucleotides: 6. CDR3 length equals 15 residues. The J gene is TRBJ2-1, the V gene TRBV18; TRBD2 matches at 9 bases. This sequence originates from a woman aged 45-65 years with acute or convalescent COVID-19. Input material: peripheral blood. CDR3 protein: CASSLQGLANNEQFF. CDR3 nucleotide sequence: TGTGCCAGCTCACTACAGGGACTAGCCAACAATGAGCAGTTCTTC.